These 16 T cell receptor beta chains share one sample of origin, sequenced in a study of metastatic and nonmetastatic thyroid tumors. All patients were untreated before thyroid surgery. MiXCR re-clonotyped the PCR reads for TCRdb. The repertoire consists of more than 4,000 clones, with 23% occurring once and the leading ten covering about 9.4%. Input material: tumor tissue. All receptors derive from a male donor with papillary thyroid cancer or a benign thyroid nodule (not recorded which). Some clones in this sample may be carry-over from other donors' samples.

In its sample, this clone was seen many times. An end of the junction does not agree with germline; a read error may underlie this. The identical CDR3 is also encoded by other nucleotide sequences in the sample. The gene calls are TRBV7-1 and TRBJ2-2, with 15 bases aligning to TRBD2. TRBV7-1 is filed as an ORF, its function uncertain. The length of the CDR3 is 20 residues. The CDR3 loop is CASSSQSGLAGGRSTGELFF. DNA of the CDR3: TGTGCCAGCAGCTCACAGTCCGGACTAGCGGGAGGGCGTAGCACCGGGGAGCTATTTTTT.

V is TRBV5-1 and J is TRBJ1-5, with no clear D. V lost 5 bases to trimming and J lost 3 bases, with 12 bases between them. Germline values: CDR1 SGHRS, CDR2 YFSETQ. CDR3 length equals 14 residues. The CDR3 nucleotides are TGCGCCAGCAGAGATGGCGGCCCCAATCAGCCCCAGCATTTT. Residues: CASRDGGPNQPQHF.

This clone counts as medium-sized. The rearrangement links TRBV19 to TRBJ1-1, with a tentative D call TRBD1 (6 bases). Trimming took off 6 bases at V and 6 bases at J, with 14 bases between the two ends. The CDR3 extends over 13 amino acids. Germline CDR1 is LNHDA and CDR2 is SQIVND (reference sequence). CDR3 nucleotide sequence: TGTGCCAGTAGACTTGGGGGGGGCGCTGAAGCTTTCTTT. This sequence encodes CASRLGGGAEAFF.

This clone is medium-sized by share. The J gene is TRBJ1-2, the V gene TRBV19, with TRBD1 as a possible D gene (5 bases). The CDR3 runs 13 residues. Trimming took off 1 base at V and 4 bases at J, with 7 bases between the two ends. The germline V gene has CDR1 LNHDA and CDR2 SQIVND (reference sequence). DNA of the CDR3: TGTGCCAGTAGTATAGGTACAGGCTATGGCTACACCTTC. Its translation is CASSIGTGYGYTF.

This clone was detected only a few times. At one end the junction does not follow the germline gene, possibly because of a read error. The chain joins TRBV25-1 to TRBJ2-2, with 8 bases lining up with TRBD2. The CDR3 totals 15 residues. Germline assignment: CDR1 MGHDK and CDR2 SYGVNS. The CDR3 nucleotides read TGTGCCAGCAGACCCTGGACTAGCCACACCTGGGAGCTGTTTTTT. Its protein is CASRPWTSHTWELFF.

V gene TRBV3-1 combines with J gene TRBJ2-1, with D hard to call. Deletions cut 1 base from V and 8 bases from J, with 6 bases between. The CDR3 is 12 residues long. From germline, CDR1 is LGHDT and CDR2 YNNKEL (reference sequence). In nucleotides, the CDR3 is TGTGCCAGCAGCCAAGGTTTCCATGAGCAGTTCTTC. It specifies CASSQGFHEQFF.

This clone is large (0.1 to 1%). This rearrangement joins TRBV12-3 or TRBV12-4 to TRBJ2-1; D not certain. V lost 1 base, J lost 6 bases, and 13 bases lay in between. This CDR3 has 15 residues. CDR3 in amino acids: CASSLGLGFGNEQFF. The CDR3 nucleotides read TGTGCCAGCAGTTTAGGACTGGGGTTTGGCAATGAGCAGTTCTTC.

This clone was counted a few times. CDR3 coding DNA: TGTGCCAGCAGCTTAGGGGGAGGGTTCCAAGAGACCCAGTACTTC. Its translation: CASSLGGGFQETQYF. The chain employs TRBV7-2 and TRBJ2-5; 7 positions match TRBD2. This CDR3 is 15 amino acids long. V shed 1 base and J 1 base; nucleotides not matched to a gene: 3. The germline gives CDR1 SGHTA, CDR2 FQGNSA.

This clone is large in the sample. J is TRBJ1-2 and V is TRBV24-1, with D possibly TRBD1 on 5 matching bases. The CDR3 is 13 amino acids. Trimming left V 2 bases short and J 8 bases short, with 11 bases between. CDR1 and CDR2 from the germline V gene are KGHDR and SFDVKD. CDR3 DNA: TGTGCCACCAGTGATTCAACAGGACGGGGCTACACCTTC. It specifies CATSDSTGRGYTF.

By frequency in the sample, this clone is medium-sized. The chain uses TRBV2 and TRBJ2-5; 9 nucleotides match TRBD2. Germline-derived CDR1 and CDR2 are SNHLY and FYNNEI. Losses at the gene ends were 6 bases for V and 7 bases for J; bases not matched to a gene: 9. This CDR3 comprises 14 residues. The CDR3 DNA sequence: TGTGCCAGCAGAGGGGTAGCGGGAGCAGGGACCCAGTACTTC. Protein: CASRGVAGAGTQYF.

This clone qualifies as large. The genes are TRBV28 and TRBJ1-2; D remains unclear. This CDR3 is 13 amino acids long. Between the trimmed V and J ends, which lost 7 bases and 4 bases, there was a span of 13 bases. Germline lookup yields CDR1 MDHEN and CDR2 SYDVKM. The CDR3 DNA follows: TGTGCCAGCAAAAACTCGGGCGGCTATGGCTACACCTTC. As protein: CASKNSGGYGYTF.

With respect to this clone: Its ends do not fully match the called genes, so a read error is possible. The rearrangement links TRBV12-3 or TRBV12-4 to TRBJ2-7, with TRBD2 identical over 12 bases. The CDR3 runs 14 residues. The DNA of the CDR3 is TGTGCCAGCAGTACGACTAGCGGGAGCGGTGAGCAGTACTTT. It is translated as CASSTTSGSGEQYF.

The table lists this clone with many counts. V usage is TRBV6-1 and J usage is TRBJ1-1; D possibly corresponds to TRBD1 (5 bases). The CDR3 has 13 amino acids. Germline V lookup: CDR1 MNHNS, CDR2 SASEGT. Trimming stripped 10 bases from V and 7 bases from J, with 19 bases between. The CDR3 DNA follows: TGTGCCACCGGGGGACTCCTTGGAGGTGAAGCTTTCTTT. Residues: CATGGLLGGEAFF.

Relative to its sample, this clone is medium-sized (0.01 to 0.1%). The chain joins TRBV4-2 to TRBJ2-3, with D perhaps matching TRBD2 (6 bases). This CDR3 contains 16 residues. Between the trimmed V and J ends, which lost 6 bases and 5 bases, there was a span of 21 bases. CDR1 LGHNA and CDR2 YNFKEQ come from the germline V gene. CDR3 sequence: CASSPDGGIPRDTQYF. CDR3 in DNA: TGTGCCAGCAGTCCCGACGGCGGGATTCCACGAGATACGCAGTATTTT.

This rearrangement joins TRBV28 to TRBJ1-6, with D unclear. V dropped 5 bases and J dropped 5 bases, with 10 bases sitting between them. The CDR3 covers 14 residues. Germline loops: CDR1 MDHEN, CDR2 SYDVKM. This CDR3 is CASSLSRDNSPLHF. Written as DNA, the CDR3 is TGTGCCAGCAGTCTTAGCCGGGATAATTCACCCCTCCACTTT.

The chain recombines TRBV20-1 with TRBJ2-6, with D uncertain. The CDR3 covers 17 residues. V lost 4 bases, J lost 2 bases, and 18 bases lay in between. Germline V lookup: CDR1 DFQATT, CDR2 SNEGSKA (reference sequence). CDR3 loop: CSANTPFGRPGANVLTF. The CDR3 DNA is TGCAGTGCTAACACCCCCTTCGGTAGGCCTGGGGCCAACGTCCTGACTTTC.